This TCR beta chain was captured in a study of T cell responses to AZD1222 COVID-19 vaccine. Findings and limits, study-wide: Repertoires were obtained solely post-peak T cell response. Unmutated variant regions are reportedly the target of nearly half of TCRs that are spike-specific.

Clones were read by immunoSEQ multiplex PCR, and TCRdb kept only the in-frame ones, dropping some. The table includes tens of thousands of clones, over 70% detected once. This clone occurred a few times. As yet, its antigen is unknown. The CDR3 has 15 residues. Germline lookup yields CDR1 MGHRA and CDR2 YSYEKL. After removal of 2 bases from V and 5 bases from J, the junction contained 5 bases not matched to a gene. The receptor's source is an adult who received the AZD1222 COVID-19 vaccine. The chain combines TRBV4-1 with TRBJ2-5, with 10 nucleotides matching TRBD2. The sample consisted of peripheral blood, taken 28 days after the second AZD1222 dose. The CDR3 region has the DNA TGCGCCAGCAGCCAATCTAGCGGGAGCAGGGAGACCCAGTACTTC. It encodes CASSQSSGSRETQYF.